Reported below is one T cell receptor beta chain. This entry is derived from a study of blood T cell repertoires in COVID-19. Whole-study context: Samples of COVID-19 (acute and convalescent) were obtained from the United States, Italy and Spain.

Original processing notes: Amplification with reference gene primers provided the estimates of nucleated cell counts. Some clones are missing from TCRdb's copy, which holds only in-frame ones; the method was immunoSEQ multiplex PCR. For V, J and clone size, that table is used; D and trimming come from the DNA. Counted here are roughly 100,000 clones, around 85% occurring once; the ten biggest clones make up 1.5% to 2%. Germline V gene sequence: CDR1 SEHNR, CDR2 FQNEAQ (reference sequence). The CDR3 consists of 17 residues. The ends lost 3 bases at V and 4 bases at J; junction bases unmatched: 11. Sequenced input: peripheral blood. The TCR was taken from a woman aged 70 to 79 with active or convalescent COVID-19. The chain links TRBV7-9 to TRBJ1-2; 10 nucleotides match TRBD1. In DNA, the CDR3 is TGTGCCAGCAGCTTGGCTGACCCGGGACAGGGGTTCTATGGCTACACCTTC. This encodes CASSLADPGQGFYGYTF.